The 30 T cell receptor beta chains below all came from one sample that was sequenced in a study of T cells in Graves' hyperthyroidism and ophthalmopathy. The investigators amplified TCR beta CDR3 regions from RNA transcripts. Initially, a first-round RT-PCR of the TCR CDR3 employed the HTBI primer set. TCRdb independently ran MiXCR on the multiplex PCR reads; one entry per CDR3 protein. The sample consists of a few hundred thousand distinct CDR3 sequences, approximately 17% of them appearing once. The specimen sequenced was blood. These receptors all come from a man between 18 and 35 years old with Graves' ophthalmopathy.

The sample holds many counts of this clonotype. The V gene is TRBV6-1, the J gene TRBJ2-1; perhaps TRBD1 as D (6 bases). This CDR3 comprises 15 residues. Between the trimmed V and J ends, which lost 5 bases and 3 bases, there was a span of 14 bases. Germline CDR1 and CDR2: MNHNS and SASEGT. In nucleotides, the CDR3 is TGTGCCAGCAGTCCCGGGACGGGACACTACAATGAGCAGTTCTTC. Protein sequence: CASSPGTGHYNEQFF.

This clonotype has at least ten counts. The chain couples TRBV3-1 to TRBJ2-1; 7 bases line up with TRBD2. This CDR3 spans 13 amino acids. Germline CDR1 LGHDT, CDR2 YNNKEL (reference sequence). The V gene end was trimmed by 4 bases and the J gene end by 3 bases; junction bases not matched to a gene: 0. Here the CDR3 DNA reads TGTGCCAGCAGCCCGGGAGGCTACAATGAGCAGTTCTTC. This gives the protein CASSPGGYNEQFF.

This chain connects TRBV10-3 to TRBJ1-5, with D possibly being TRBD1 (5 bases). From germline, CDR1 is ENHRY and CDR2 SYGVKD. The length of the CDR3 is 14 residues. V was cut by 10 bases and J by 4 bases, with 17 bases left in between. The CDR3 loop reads CATAVDRVNQPQHF. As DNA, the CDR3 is TGTGCCACAGCGGTAGACAGAGTAAATCAGCCCCAGCATTTT.

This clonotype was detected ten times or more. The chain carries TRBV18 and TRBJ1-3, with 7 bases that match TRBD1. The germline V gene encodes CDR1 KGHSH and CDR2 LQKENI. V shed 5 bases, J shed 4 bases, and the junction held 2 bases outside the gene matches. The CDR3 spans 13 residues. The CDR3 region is CASSSTGGNTIYF. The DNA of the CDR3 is TGTGCCAGCTCATCGACAGGGGGAAACACCATATATTTT.

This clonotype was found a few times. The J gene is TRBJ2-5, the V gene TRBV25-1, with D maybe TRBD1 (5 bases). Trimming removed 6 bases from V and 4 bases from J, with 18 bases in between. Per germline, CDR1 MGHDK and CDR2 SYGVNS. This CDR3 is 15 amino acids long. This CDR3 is CASRGAQPMGETQYF. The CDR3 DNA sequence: TGTGCCAGCAGAGGGGCGCAGCCGATGGGAGAGACCCAGTACTTC.

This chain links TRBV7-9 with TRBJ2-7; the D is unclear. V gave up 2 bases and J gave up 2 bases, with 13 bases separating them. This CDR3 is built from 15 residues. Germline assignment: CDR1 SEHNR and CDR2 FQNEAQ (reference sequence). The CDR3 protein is CASSLNAGMTYEQYF. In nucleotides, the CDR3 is TGTGCCAGCAGCTTAAATGCAGGAATGACCTACGAGCAGTACTTC.

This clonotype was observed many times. The CDR3 protein is CASSPPLGQGSEQFF. CDR3 DNA sequence: TGTGCCAGCTCACCACCCCTGGGACAGGGTTCTGAGCAGTTCTTC. V and J are TRBV18 and TRBJ2-1, with 9 nucleotides matching TRBD1. CDR3 length equals 15 residues. Per the germline V gene, CDR1 is KGHSH and CDR2 is LQKENI. The J segment lost 9 bases and the V segment lost 0 bases, leaving 6 bases of the junction unmatched.

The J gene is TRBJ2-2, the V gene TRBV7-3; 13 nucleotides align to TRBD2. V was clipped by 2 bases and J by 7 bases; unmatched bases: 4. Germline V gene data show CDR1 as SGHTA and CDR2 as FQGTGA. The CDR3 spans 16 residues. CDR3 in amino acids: CASSLSTSGGSGELFF. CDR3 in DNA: TGTGCCAGCAGCTTATCGACTAGCGGGGGGAGCGGGGAGCTGTTTTTT.

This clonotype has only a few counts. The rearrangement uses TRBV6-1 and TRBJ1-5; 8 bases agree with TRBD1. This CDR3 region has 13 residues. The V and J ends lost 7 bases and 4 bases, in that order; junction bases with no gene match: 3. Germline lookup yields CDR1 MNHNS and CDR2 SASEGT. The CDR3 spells CASNQGANQPQHF. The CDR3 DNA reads TGTGCCAGCAACCAGGGGGCGAATCAGCCCCAGCATTTT.

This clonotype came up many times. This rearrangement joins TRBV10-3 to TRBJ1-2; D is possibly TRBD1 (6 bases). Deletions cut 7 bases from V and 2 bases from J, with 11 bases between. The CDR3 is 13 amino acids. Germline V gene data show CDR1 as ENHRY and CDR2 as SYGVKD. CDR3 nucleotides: TGTGCCATCATGGACAGAGGGAACTATGGCTACACCTTC. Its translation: CAIMDRGNYGYTF.

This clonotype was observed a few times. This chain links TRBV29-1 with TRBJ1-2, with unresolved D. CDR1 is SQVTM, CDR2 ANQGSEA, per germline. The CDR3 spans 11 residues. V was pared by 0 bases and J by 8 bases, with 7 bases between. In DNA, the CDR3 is TGCAGCGTTGAAGATCTGTGGGGCTACACCTTC. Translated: CSVEDLWGYTF.

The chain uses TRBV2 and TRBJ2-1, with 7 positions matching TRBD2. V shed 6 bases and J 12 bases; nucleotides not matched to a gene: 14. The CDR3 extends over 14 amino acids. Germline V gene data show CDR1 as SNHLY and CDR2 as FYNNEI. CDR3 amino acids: CASSLVGGPSSQFF. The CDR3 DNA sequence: TGTGCCAGCAGCTTAGTGGGAGGGCCGTCTTCGCAGTTCTTC.

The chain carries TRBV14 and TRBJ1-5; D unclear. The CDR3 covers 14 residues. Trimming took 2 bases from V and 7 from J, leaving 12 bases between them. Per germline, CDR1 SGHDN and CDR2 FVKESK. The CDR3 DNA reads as TGTGCCAGCAGCCAAAGCGCAGAGGACCAGCCCCAGCATTTT. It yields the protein CASSQSAEDQPQHF.

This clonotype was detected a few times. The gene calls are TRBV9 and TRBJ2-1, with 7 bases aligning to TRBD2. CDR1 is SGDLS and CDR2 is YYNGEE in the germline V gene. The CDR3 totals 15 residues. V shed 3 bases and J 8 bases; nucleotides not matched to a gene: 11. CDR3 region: CASSAPGPGGDEQFF. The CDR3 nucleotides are TGTGCCAGCAGCGCCCCGGGACCGGGGGGTGATGAGCAGTTCTTC.

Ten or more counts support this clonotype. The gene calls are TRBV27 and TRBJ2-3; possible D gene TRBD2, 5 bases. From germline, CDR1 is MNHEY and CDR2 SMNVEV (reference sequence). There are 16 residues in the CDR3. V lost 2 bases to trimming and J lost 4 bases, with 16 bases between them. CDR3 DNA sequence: TGTGCCAGCAGTTTAAGGGCGGCAGGAGGATCAGATACGCAGTATTTT. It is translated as CASSLRAAGGSDTQYF.

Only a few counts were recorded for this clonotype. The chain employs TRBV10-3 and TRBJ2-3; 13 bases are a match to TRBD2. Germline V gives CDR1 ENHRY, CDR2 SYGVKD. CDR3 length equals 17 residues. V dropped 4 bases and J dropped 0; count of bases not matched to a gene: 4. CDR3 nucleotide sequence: TGTGCCATCAGTGCTACTAGCGGGGGGGGAAGCACAGATACGCAGTATTTT. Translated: CAISATSGGGSTDTQYF.

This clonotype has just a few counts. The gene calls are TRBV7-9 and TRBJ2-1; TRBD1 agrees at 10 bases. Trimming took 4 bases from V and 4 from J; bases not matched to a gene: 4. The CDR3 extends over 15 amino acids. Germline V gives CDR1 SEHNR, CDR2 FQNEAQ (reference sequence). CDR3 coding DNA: TGTGCCAGCAGCTCCGGGACAGGGGTATACAATGAGCAGTTCTTC. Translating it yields CASSSGTGVYNEQFF.

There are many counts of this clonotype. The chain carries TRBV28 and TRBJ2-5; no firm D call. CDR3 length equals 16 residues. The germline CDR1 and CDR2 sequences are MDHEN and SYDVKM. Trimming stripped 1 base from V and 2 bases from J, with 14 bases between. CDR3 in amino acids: CASSLSPYPSQETQYF. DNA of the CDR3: TGTGCCAGCAGTTTATCCCCGTACCCCTCTCAAGAGACCCAGTACTTC.

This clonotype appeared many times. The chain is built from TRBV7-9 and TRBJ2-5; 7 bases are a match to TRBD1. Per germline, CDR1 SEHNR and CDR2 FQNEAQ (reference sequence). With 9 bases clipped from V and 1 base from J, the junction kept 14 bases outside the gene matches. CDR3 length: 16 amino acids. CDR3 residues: CASRLTGPSLQETQYF. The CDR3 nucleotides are TGTGCCAGTCGCCTGACAGGGCCCAGCCTCCAAGAGACCCAGTACTTC.

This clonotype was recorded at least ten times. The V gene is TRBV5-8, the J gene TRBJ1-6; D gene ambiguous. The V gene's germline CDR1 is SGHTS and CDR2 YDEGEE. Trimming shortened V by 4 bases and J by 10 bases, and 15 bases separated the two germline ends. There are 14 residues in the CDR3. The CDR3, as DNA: TGTGCCAGCAGCCTGGGATTCCTGGGGTCACCCCTCCACTTT. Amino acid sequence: CASSLGFLGSPLHF.

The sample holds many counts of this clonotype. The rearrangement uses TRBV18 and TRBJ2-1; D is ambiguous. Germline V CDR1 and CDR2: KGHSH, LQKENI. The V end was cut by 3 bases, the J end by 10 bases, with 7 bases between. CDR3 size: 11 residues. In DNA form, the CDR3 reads TGTGCCAGCTCACCTATCGGGGAGCAGTTCTTC. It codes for CASSPIGEQFF.

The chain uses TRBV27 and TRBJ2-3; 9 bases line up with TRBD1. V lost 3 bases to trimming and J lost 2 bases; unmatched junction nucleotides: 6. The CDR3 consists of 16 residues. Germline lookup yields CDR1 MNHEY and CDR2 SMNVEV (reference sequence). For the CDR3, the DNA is TGTGCCAGCAGTTTCACCAGGACAGGGGCCACAGATACGCAGTATTTT. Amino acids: CASSFTRTGATDTQYF.

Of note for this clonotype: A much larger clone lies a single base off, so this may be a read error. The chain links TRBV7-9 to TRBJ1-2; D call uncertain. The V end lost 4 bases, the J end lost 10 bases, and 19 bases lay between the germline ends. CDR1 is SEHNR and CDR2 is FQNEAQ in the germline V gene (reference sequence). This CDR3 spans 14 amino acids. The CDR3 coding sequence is TGTGCCAGCAGCTCGCTGTTGACCCTCCATGTCTACACCTTC. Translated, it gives CASSSLLTLHVYTF.

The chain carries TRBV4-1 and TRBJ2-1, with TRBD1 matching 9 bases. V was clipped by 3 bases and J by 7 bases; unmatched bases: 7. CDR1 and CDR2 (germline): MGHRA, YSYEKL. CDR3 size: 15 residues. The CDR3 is CASSHSRTGANEQFF. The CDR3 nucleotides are TGCGCCAGCAGCCATTCCCGGACAGGGGCGAATGAGCAGTTCTTC.

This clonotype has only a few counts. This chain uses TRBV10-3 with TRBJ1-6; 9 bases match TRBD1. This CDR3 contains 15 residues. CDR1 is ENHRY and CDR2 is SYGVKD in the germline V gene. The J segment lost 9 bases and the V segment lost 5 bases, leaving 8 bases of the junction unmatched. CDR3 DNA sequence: TGTGCCATCAGTTCAACAGGGGGCGAAACTTCACCCCTCCACTTT. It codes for CAISSTGGETSPLHF.

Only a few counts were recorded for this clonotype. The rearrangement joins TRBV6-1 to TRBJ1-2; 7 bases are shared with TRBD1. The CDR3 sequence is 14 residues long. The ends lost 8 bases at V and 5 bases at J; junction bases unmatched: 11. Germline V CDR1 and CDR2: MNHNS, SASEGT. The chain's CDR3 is CASGDRELWYGYTF. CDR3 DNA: TGTGCCAGCGGCGACAGGGAATTATGGTATGGCTACACCTTC.

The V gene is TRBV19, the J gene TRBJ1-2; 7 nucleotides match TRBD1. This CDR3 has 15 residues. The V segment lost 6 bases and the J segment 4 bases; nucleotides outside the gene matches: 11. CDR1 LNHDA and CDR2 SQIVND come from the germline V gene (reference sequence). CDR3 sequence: CASRKSAGTVYGYTF. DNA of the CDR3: TGTGCCAGTAGGAAGTCTGCGGGGACAGTCTATGGCTACACCTTC.

The CDR3 DNA is TGCAGTGCTAGAGGGCCGACTAGCGGGGCCTACAATGAGCAGTTCTTC. This sequence encodes CSARGPTSGAYNEQFF. The rearrangement links TRBV20-1 to TRBJ2-1; 11 bases align to TRBD2. The J segment lost 2 bases and the V segment lost 1 base, leaving 4 bases of the junction unmatched. There are 16 residues in the CDR3. The germline V gene encodes CDR1 DFQATT and CDR2 SNEGSKA (reference sequence).

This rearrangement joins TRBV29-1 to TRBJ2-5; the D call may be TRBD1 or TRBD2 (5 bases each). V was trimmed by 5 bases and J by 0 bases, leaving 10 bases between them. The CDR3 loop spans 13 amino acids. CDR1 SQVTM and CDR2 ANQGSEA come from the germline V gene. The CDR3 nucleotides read TGCAGCGTTTCAGGGAGTAACCAAGAGACCCAGTACTTC. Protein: CSVSGSNQETQYF.

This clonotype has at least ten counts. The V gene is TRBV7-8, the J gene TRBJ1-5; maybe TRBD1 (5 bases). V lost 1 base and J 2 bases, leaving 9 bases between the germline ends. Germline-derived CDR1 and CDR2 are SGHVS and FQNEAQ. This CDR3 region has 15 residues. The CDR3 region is CASSLEPGGNQPQHF. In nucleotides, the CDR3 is TGTGCCAGCAGCTTAGAGCCGGGGGGCAATCAGCCCCAGCATTTT.